What follows are 25 T cell receptor beta chains derived from one specimen sequenced in a study of T cell clonality in common variable immunodeficiency. Their specific antigens are unknown. Study-wide results and limits: In common variable immunodeficiency, TCR beta chains reportedly carried fewer deletions and N-nucleotide insertions.

TCRdb keeps only in-frame clones here, not all; method: immunoSEQ multiplex PCR. Reported are just over 20,000 clones, none seen only once; the ten largest carry approximately 2.3%. Input material: peripheral blood mononuclear cells. All receptors derive from a human donor with common variable immunodeficiency.

Ten or more counts support this clone. Coverage ceases 3 residues before the CDR3 finishes, and the germline J gene fills in the end. The chain employs TRBV18 and TRBJ1-1, with 11 bases lining up with TRBD1. CDR1 is KGHSH, CDR2 LQKENI, per germline. The trim removed 5 bases at V and 1 base at J, leaving 3 bases unmatched. The CDR3 is 15 amino acids. This chain's CDR3 is CASSFGQGANTEAFF. The part of the CDR3 DNA that was read is TGTGCCAGCTCATTCGGACAGGGGGCGAACACTGAA.

This clone has ten or more counts. The observed sequence ends 3 residues before the CDR3 terminus, with the missing tail filled in from the germline J gene. The J gene is TRBJ1-3, the V gene TRBV19; possible D gene TRBD1, 6 bases. Germline V gene lookup returns CDR1 LNHDA and CDR2 SQIVND (reference sequence). This CDR3 has 15 amino acids. V was cut by 7 bases and J by 7 bases, with 20 bases left in between. Partial CDR3 DNA: TGTGCCAGTAATCCGACACAGGGATTTGGCAACACC. Amino acids: CASNPTQGFGNT. The full CDR3 sequence reads CASNPTQGFGNTIYF.

This clone was counted ten times or more. The CDR3 end lies 3 residues beyond the end of the read and is filled in from the germline J gene. The chain combines TRBV6-2 or TRBV6-3 with TRBJ1-6; D may be TRBD1 (6 bases). Germline values: CDR1 MNHEY, CDR2 SVGEGT. Trimming took 4 bases from V and 8 from J, leaving 15 bases between them. The CDR3 is 15 residues long. Incomplete CDR3 DNA: TGTGCCAGCAGTTCCTTGGGGGGGGCGGATTCACCC. It specifies CASSSLGGADSP. The entire CDR3 is CASSSLGGADSPLHF.

This clone has ten or more counts. The read terminates 3 residues ahead of where the CDR3 ends, so the germline J gene completes it. The rearrangement joins TRBV11-2 to TRBJ2-3; 9 bases match TRBD2. V dropped 5 bases and J dropped 4; count of bases not matched to a gene: 7. The CDR3 has 15 residues. Germline-derived CDR1 and CDR2 are SGHAT and FQNNGV. CDR3 sequence reads: CASSAGGGRADTQYF. The sequenced CDR3 bases are TGTGCCAGCAGCGCGGGGGGGGGCCGTGCAGATACG.

This clone was found a few times. The read gets to within 3 residues of the CDR3 end, and the germline J gene fills in the rest. The chain employs TRBV7-9 and TRBJ2-3; D is perhaps TRBD1 (6 bases). The germline gives CDR1 SEHNR, CDR2 FQNEAQ (reference sequence). Trimming stripped 4 bases from V and 6 bases from J, with 14 bases between. The CDR3 extends over 14 amino acids. The CDR3 spells CASSSQRGTDTQYF. CDR3 bases read: TGTGCCAGCAGCTCGCAGAGGGGGACGGATACG.

This clone was recorded at least ten times. The sequence runs out 3 residues before the end of the CDR3; the remainder is reconstructed from the germline J gene. V usage is TRBV20-1 and J usage is TRBJ2-3, with a tentative D call TRBD1 (5 bases). The CDR3 covers 16 residues. Germline CDR1 is DFQATT and CDR2 is SNEGSKA (reference sequence). V was trimmed by 6 bases and J by 5 bases, leaving 24 bases between them. CDR3 protein: CSATTIDWGRRDTQYF. The covered CDR3 bases are TGCAGTGCCACTACAATTGACTGGGGCAGGCGAGATACG.

This clone appeared many times. The read terminates 3 residues ahead of where the CDR3 ends, so the germline J gene completes it. The chain combines TRBV11-2 with TRBJ2-7, with 10 bases aligning to TRBD2. V dropped 4 bases and J dropped 0; count of bases not matched to a gene: 3. Germline lookup yields CDR1 SGHAT and CDR2 FQNNGV. This CDR3 comprises 15 residues. The CDR3 loop reads CASSWSGGASYEQYF. The DNA read from the CDR3 is TGTGCCAGCAGCTGGAGCGGGGGGGCCTCCTACGAG.

This clone was picked up many times. The CDR3 end lies 3 residues beyond the end of the read and is filled in from the germline J gene. The chain carries TRBV29-1 and TRBJ1-2; possibly TRBD1 for D (5 bases). This CDR3 is 13 amino acids long. V lost 0 bases to trimming and J lost 2 bases, with 7 bases between them. Looked up from germline, CDR1 is SQVTM and CDR2 is ANQGSEA. CDR3 region: CSVEEGQNYGYTF. The CDR3 DNA, read in part, is TGCAGCGTTGAAGAAGGACAAAACTATGGC.

This clone was counted at least ten times. The CDR3 end lies 3 residues beyond the end of the read and is filled in from the germline J gene. The chain carries TRBV20-1 and TRBJ1-4; D is possibly TRBD1 (5 bases). The CDR3 extends over 15 amino acids. The germline gives CDR1 DFQATT, CDR2 SNEGSKA (reference sequence). Incomplete CDR3 DNA: TGCAGTGCTAGTCCCTCGGCGAGGATTAAAGGGGAA. It encodes CSASPSARIKGE. The full CDR3 reads CSASPSARIKGELFF.

In its sample, this clone was seen many times. Sequencing ends 3 residues short of the CDR3 end; the germline J gene provides the rest. The chain couples TRBV2 to TRBJ2-3, with TRBD2 as a possible D gene (7 bases). The CDR3 loop spans 13 amino acids. The germline V gene has CDR1 SNHLY and CDR2 FYNNEI. Trimming took 4 bases from V and 4 from J, leaving 9 bases between them. The CDR3 region is CASSGGGADTQYF. The CDR3 bases that were read are TGTGCCAGCAGTGGGGGGGGCGCAGATACG.

This clone was recorded at least ten times. Incomplete CDR3 DNA: TGCAGTGCCCCCACAGGGGGGAAAGATACG. As protein: CSAPTGGKDT. The full CDR3 is CSAPTGGKDTQYF. The genes are TRBV20-1 and TRBJ2-3; the match to TRBD1 covers 8 bases. The read terminates 3 residues ahead of where the CDR3 ends, so the germline J gene completes it. CDR1 DFQATT and CDR2 SNEGSKA come from the germline V gene (reference sequence). The CDR3 extends over 13 amino acids. J gave up 5 bases and V 6 bases, and 7 bases lay outside the gene matches.

This clone was seen ten or more times. Incomplete CDR3 DNA: TGCAGTGCGGGGGGGCGCGAAGAAAAA. The encoded protein is CSAGGREEK. The full CDR3 protein reads CSAGGREEKLFF. V is TRBV20-1 and J is TRBJ1-4, with a weak D call TRBD1 (6 bases). The read ends 3 residues shy of where the CDR3 ends; the end is completed using the germline J gene. Germline loops: CDR1 DFQATT, CDR2 SNEGSKA (reference sequence). The CDR3 length is 12 residues. Trimming pared 6 bases from V and 8 bases from J, leaving 13 bases between.

This clone has at least ten counts. The missing CDR3 end, 3 residues past where the read stops, is filled in from the germline J gene. V usage is TRBV7-9 and J usage is TRBJ1-5, with TRBD1 identical over 10 bases. J lost 2 bases, V lost 10 bases, and 2 bases had no gene match. CDR1 and CDR2 (germline): SEHNR, FQNEAQ (reference sequence). There are 13 residues in the CDR3. The CDR3 sequence is CATGTGGNQPQHF. CDR3 DNA, as far as it was read: TGTGCCACCGGGACAGGGGGCAATCAGCCC.

This clone showed up many times. Read data end 3 residues before the CDR3 end; the end is taken from the germline J gene. The V and J genes are TRBV7-2 and TRBJ2-7; TRBD2 aligns across 10 bases. CDR1 and CDR2 from the germline V gene are SGHTA and FQGNSA. This CDR3 contains 15 residues. The J segment lost 3 bases and the V segment lost 4 bases, leaving 6 bases of the junction unmatched. The CDR3 bases that were read are TGTGCCAGCAGCTCCAGCGGGGGGGCCTTCTACGAG. Translating gives CASSSSGGAFYE. Given in full, the CDR3 is CASSSSGGAFYEQYF.

This clone was counted at least ten times. The read terminates 3 residues before the CDR3 end, so the remaining end is supplied by the germline J gene. The chain couples TRBV20-1 to TRBJ2-1, with TRBD2 identical over 10 bases. Germline V gives CDR1 DFQATT, CDR2 SNEGSKA (reference sequence). V was pared by 0 bases and J by 0 bases, with 14 bases of the junction left unmatched. The CDR3 extends over 20 amino acids. The CDR3 sequence: CSARDLGSGGTTSSYNEQFF. CDR3 bases read: TGCAGTGCTAGAGATCTTGGTAGCGGGGGGACCACTAGCTCCTACAATGAG.

This clone was counted ten times or more. Coverage ceases 3 residues before the CDR3 finishes, and the germline J gene fills in the end. V usage is TRBV7-9 and J usage is TRBJ1-1, with 9 bases matching TRBD1. The CDR3 has 12 residues. Germline CDR1 is SEHNR and CDR2 is FQNEAQ (reference sequence). The covered CDR3 bases are TGTGCCAGCAGCTACCTGACAGGGGGG. This gives the protein CASSYLTGG. The whole CDR3 region reads CASSYLTGGAFF.

This clone has ten or more counts. The CDR3 end lies 3 residues beyond the end of the read and is filled in from the germline J gene. The chain employs TRBV7-7 and TRBJ2-1; D gene uncertain. This CDR3 has 13 amino acids. The ends were cut back, 1 base at V and 7 bases at J, with 8 bases in the middle. Germline loops: CDR1 SSHAT, CDR2 FNYEAQ (reference sequence). The sequenced part of the CDR3 DNA is TGTGCCAGCAGCTTAGGCGAATCAAATGAG. This translates into CASSLGESNE. The whole CDR3 protein is CASSLGESNEQFF.

This clone was counted at least ten times. The missing CDR3 end, 3 residues past where the read stops, is filled in from the germline J gene. This chain connects TRBV11-2 to TRBJ2-7, with 7 bases fitting TRBD1. The germline V gene encodes CDR1 SGHAT and CDR2 FQNNGV. This CDR3 spans 13 amino acids. Losses at the gene ends were 6 bases for V and 0 bases for J; bases not matched to a gene: 2. Incomplete CDR3 DNA: TGTGCCAGCAGGACAGGGAACTCCTACGAG. Its protein product is CASRTGNSYE. The whole CDR3 reads CASRTGNSYEQYF. The whole variable domain, remainder taken from reference TRBV11-2 and TRBJ2-7, is EAGVAQSPRYKIIEKRQSVAFWCNPISGHATLYWYQQILGQGPKLLIQFQNNGVVDDSQLPKDRFSAERLKGVDSTLKIQPAKLEDSAVYLCASRTGNSYEQYFGPGTRLTVT.

Ten or more counts support this clone. The CDR3 sequence is CASSPPLRGGRYEQYF. The CDR3 bases that were read are TGCGCCAGCAGCCCCCCCCTGCGGGGGGGCCGGTACGAG. The chain recombines TRBV4-1 with TRBJ2-7; 9 nucleotides line up with TRBD2. The CDR3 extends 3 residues past the end of the read, so its final part is completed from the germline J gene. There are 16 residues in the CDR3. Unmatched junction bases numbered 11, after V lost 4 bases and J lost 4 bases. Per the germline V gene, CDR1 is MGHRA and CDR2 is YSYEKL.

Many counts were recorded for this clone. The read falls 3 residues short of the CDR3 end, and the missing part is taken from the germline J gene. V usage is TRBV5-6 and J usage is TRBJ1-3; no reliable D call. V was cut by 1 base and J by 4 bases, with 6 bases left in between. The CDR3 contains 13 residues. Germline assignment: CDR1 SGHDT and CDR2 YYEEEE. Partial CDR3 DNA: TGTGCCAGCAGCTTGACAGCCGGAAACACC. The encoded protein is CASSLTAGNT. The entire CDR3 reads CASSLTAGNTIYF.

The sample holds many counts of this clone. The CDR3 is cut off 3 residues early in the read; its end comes from the germline J gene. The gene calls are TRBV19 and TRBJ2-3; 10 positions agree with TRBD2. The V gene's germline CDR1 is LNHDA and CDR2 SQIVND (reference sequence). This CDR3 has 15 residues. The V gene end was trimmed by 2 bases and the J gene end by 4 bases; junction bases not matched to a gene: 3. The CDR3 sequence: CASSIRLAGADTQYF. Incomplete CDR3 DNA: TGTGCCAGTAGTATACGGCTAGCGGGGGCAGATACG.

The sample holds many counts of this clone. The sequence runs out 3 residues before the end of the CDR3; the remainder is reconstructed from the germline J gene. The rearrangement joins TRBV7-8 to TRBJ2-7, with D perhaps matching TRBD1 (5 bases). Trimming removed 5 bases from V and 2 bases from J, with 16 bases in between. The CDR3 is 15 amino acids. The germline CDR1 and CDR2 sequences are SGHVS and FQNEAQ. The CDR3 loop reads CASSLRQGSTYEQYF. CDR3 DNA (partial): TGTGCCAGCAGCCTCCGGCAGGGAAGTACCTACGAG.

This clone was seen only a few times. The read finishes 3 residues shy of the CDR3 end, and the germline J gene is used to complete it. The V gene is TRBV6-2 or TRBV6-3, the J gene TRBJ1-2; 9 positions match TRBD1. CDR1 is MNHEY and CDR2 is SVGEGT in the germline V gene. J was trimmed by 7 bases and V by 6 bases; bases with no gene match: 18. The CDR3 loop spans 17 amino acids. CDR3 sequence reads: CASRPIPGQGSEPGYTF. CDR3 DNA, as far as it was read: TGTGCCAGCAGGCCAATCCCGGGACAGGGATCGGAGCCTGGC.

This clone was counted ten times or more. CDR3 protein: CASSRSRETGNTIYF. CDR3 bases read: TGTGCCAGTAGTCGCTCCAGGGAAACTGGAAACACC. This chain uses TRBV19 with TRBJ1-3; D is possibly TRBD1 (5 bases). The CDR3 end is not reached by the read, which stops 3 residues before it; the germline J gene fills it in. The CDR3 consists of 15 residues. The V and J ends lost 5 bases and 2 bases respectively, with 13 bases between them. Germline V gives CDR1 LNHDA, CDR2 SQIVND (reference sequence). Filled out from reference TRBV19 and TRBJ1-3, the complete variable domain reads DGGITQSPKYLFRKEGQNVTLSCEQNLNHDAMYWYRQDPGQGLRLIYYSQIVNDFQKGDIAEGYSVSREKKESFPLTVTSAQKNPTAFYLCASSRSRETGNTIYFGEGSWLTVV.

This clone was found many times. The read ends 3 residues shy of where the CDR3 ends; the end is completed using the germline J gene. The chain employs TRBV19 and TRBJ1-2; 8 bases map to TRBD1. Per germline, CDR1 LNHDA and CDR2 SQIVND (reference sequence). The CDR3 contains 18 residues. The ends lost 7 bases at V and 5 bases at J; junction bases unmatched: 21. CDR3 loop: CASNRGQGVGLLGYGYTF. CDR3 DNA, as far as it was read: TGTGCCAGTAACCGAGGACAGGGAGTCGGTTTATTAGGGTATGGC.